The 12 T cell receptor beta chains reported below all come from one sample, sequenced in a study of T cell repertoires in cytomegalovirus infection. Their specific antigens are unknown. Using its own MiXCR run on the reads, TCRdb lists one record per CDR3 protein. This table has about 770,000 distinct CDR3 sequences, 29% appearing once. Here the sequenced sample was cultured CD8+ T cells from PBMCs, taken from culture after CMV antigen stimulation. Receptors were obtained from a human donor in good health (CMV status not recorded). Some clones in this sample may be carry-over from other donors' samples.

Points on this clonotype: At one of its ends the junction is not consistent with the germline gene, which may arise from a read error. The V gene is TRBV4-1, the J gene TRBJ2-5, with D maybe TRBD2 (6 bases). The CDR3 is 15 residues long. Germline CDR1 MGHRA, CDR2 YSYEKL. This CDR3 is CASSQYTGGQETQYF. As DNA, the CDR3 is TGTGCCAGCAGCCAATATACCGGGGGACAAGAGACCCAGTACTTC.

In DNA form, the CDR3 reads TGTGCCAGCAGCTGGACGGACTCCTACGAGCAGTACGTC. The encoded protein is CASSWTDSYEQYV. V and J are TRBV6-1 and TRBJ2-7; D is unclear. The CDR3 covers 13 residues. CDR1 MNHNS and CDR2 SASEGT come from the germline V gene. Trimming cost V 6 bases and J 0 bases, with 9 bases left between them.

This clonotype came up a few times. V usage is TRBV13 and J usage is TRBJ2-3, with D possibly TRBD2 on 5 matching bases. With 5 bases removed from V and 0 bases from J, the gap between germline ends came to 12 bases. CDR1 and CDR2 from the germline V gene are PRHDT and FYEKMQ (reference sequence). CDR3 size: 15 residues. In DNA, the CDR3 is TGTGCCAGCAGCCCCTCGGGAACTAGCACAGATACGCAGTATTTT. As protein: CASSPSGTSTDTQYF.

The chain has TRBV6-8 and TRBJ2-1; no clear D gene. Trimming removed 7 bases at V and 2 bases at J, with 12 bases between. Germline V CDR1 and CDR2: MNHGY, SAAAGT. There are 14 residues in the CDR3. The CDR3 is CASTFKAAYNEQFF. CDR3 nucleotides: TGTGCCAGCACTTTCAAGGCAGCCTACAATGAGCAGTTCTTC.

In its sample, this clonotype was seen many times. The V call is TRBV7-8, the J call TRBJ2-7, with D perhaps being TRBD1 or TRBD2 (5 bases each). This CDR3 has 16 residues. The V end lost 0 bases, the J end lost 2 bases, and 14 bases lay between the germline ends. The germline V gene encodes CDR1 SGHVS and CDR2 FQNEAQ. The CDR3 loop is CASSLASGRRAYEQYF. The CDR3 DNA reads TGTGCCAGCAGCTTAGCTTCAGGGAGAAGAGCCTACGAGCAGTACTTC.

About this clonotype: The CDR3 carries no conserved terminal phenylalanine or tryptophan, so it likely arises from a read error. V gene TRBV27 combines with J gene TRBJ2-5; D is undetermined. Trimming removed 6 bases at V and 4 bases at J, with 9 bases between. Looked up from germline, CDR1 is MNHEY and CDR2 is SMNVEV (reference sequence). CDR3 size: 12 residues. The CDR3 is CASRSRRETQYS. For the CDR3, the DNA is TGTGCCAGCAGAAGTAGGCGAGAGACCCAGTACTCC.

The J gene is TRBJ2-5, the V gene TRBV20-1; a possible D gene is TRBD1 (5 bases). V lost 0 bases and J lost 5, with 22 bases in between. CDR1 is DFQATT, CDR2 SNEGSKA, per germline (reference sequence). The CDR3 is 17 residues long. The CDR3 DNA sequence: TGCAGTGCTAGAGAGAGCCCTCAGGGAACTCGGTCGGAGACCCAGTACTTC. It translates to CSARESPQGTRSETQYF.

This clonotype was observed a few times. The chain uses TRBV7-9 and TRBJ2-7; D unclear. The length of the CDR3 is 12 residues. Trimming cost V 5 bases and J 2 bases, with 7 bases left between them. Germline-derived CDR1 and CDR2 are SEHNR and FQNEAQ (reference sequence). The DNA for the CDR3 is TGTGCCAGCAGCCCACAGCCCTACGAGCAGTACTTC. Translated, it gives CASSPQPYEQYF. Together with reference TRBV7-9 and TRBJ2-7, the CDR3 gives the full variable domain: DTGVSQNPRHKITKRGQNVTFRCDPISEHNRLYWYRQTLGQGPEFLTYFQNEAQLEKSRLLSDRFSAERPKGSFSTLEIQRTEQGDSAMYLCASSPQPYEQYFGPGTRLTVT.

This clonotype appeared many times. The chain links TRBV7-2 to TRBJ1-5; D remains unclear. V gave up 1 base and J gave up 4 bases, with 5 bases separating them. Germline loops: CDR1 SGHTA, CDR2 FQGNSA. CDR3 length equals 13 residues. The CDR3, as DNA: TGTGCCAGCAGCTTAGATTTGAATCAGCCCCAGCATTTT. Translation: CASSLDLNQPQHF.

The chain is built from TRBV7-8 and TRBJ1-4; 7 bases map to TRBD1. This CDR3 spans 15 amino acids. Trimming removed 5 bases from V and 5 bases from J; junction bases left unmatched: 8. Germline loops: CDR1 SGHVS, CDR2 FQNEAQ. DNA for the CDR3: TGTGCCAGCAGCGATGTCCGAGGGGGCAATGAAAAACTGTTTTTT. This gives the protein CASSDVRGGNEKLFF.

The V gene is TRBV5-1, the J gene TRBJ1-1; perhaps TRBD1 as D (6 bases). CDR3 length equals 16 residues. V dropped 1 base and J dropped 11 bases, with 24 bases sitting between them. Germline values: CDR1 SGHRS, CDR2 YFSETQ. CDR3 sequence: CASSLHTLGTRAWAFF. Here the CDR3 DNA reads TGCGCCAGCAGCTTGCACACACTAGGGACACGAGCTTGGGCTTTCTTT.

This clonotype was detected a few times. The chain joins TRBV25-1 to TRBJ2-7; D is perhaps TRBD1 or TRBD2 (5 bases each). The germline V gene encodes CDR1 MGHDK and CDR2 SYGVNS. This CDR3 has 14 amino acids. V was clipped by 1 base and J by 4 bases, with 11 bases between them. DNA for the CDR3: TGTGCCAGCAGTGAATTTTTCGAGGGGTACGAGCAGTACTTC. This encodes CASSEFFEGYEQYF.